This T cell receptor beta chain was obtained from a study of cytomegalovirus exposure and HLA in healthy donors. Points from the study as a whole: Earlier findings revealed that most TCR beta V segments proved productive either about 87% or about 30% of the time. A highly shared variant cluster was judged a likely technical artifact.

It was with 60 Vbeta and 13 Jbeta primers that the PCR ran. TCRdb's table, derived via immunoSEQ multiplex PCR, lists solely in-frame clones and lacks some. The data contain more than 85,000 clones, less than 80% of them singletons. About this clone itself: Its antigen is undetermined.

Germline values: CDR1 SQVTM, CDR2 ANQGSEA. The CDR3 covers 14 residues. The V gene lost 4 bases and the J gene lost 2 bases, with 12 bases spanning the gap. The TCR originated in a man younger than 45 in good health and CMV-seronegative. The rearrangement joins TRBV29-1 to TRBJ1-5; D possibly corresponds to TRBD1 (5 bases). The sequencing input was PBMCs. The CDR3 spells CSVVWQGGNQPQHF. CDR3 DNA: TGCAGCGTTGTATGGCAGGGCGGCAATCAGCCCCAGCATTTT.